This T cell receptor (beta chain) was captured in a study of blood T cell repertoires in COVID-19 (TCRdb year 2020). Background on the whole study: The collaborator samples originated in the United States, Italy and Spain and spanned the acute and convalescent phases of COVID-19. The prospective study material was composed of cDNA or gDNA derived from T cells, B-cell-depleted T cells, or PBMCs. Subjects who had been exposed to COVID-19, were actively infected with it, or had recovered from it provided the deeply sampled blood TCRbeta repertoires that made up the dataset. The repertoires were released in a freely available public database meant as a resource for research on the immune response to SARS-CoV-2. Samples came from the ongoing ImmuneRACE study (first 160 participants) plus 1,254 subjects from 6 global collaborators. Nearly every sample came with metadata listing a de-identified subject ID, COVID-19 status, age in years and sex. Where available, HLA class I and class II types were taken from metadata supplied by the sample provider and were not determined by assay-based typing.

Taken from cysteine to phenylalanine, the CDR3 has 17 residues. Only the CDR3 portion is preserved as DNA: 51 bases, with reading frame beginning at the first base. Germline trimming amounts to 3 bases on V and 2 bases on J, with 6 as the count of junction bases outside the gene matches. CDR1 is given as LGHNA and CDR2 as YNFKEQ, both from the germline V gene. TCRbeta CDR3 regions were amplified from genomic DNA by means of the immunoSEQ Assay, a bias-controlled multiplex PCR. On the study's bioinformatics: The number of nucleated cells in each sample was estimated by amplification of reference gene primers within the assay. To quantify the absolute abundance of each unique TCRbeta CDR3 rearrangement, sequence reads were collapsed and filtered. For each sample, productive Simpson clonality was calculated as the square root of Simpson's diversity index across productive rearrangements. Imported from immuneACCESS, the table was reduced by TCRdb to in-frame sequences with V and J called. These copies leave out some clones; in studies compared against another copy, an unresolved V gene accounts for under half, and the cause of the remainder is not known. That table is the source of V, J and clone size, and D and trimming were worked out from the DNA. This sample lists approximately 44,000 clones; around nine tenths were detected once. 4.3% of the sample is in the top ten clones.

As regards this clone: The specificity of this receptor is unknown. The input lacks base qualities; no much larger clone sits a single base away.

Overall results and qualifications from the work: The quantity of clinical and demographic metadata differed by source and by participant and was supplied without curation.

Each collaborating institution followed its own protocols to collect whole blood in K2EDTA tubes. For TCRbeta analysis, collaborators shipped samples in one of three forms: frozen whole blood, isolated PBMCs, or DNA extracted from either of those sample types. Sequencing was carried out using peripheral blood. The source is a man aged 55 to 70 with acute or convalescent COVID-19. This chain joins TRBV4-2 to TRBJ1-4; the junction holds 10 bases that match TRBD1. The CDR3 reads CASSQGDRGRTNEKLFF. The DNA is TGTGCCAGCAGCCAGGGGGACAGGGGCAGGACTAATGAAAAACTGTTTTTT.